Below, one T cell receptor (beta chain) is given with its context. This sample was taken from a study of cytomegalovirus exposure and HLA in healthy donors. It was with 60 Vbeta and 13 Jbeta primers that the PCR ran. Sequencing was performed with immunoSEQ multiplex PCR; in TCRdb, only in-frame clones are kept and a portion is missing. The sample includes 150,000 to 200,000 clones, around 80% seen only once; the top ten take approximately 0.73%. This clonotype originated in a woman aged 40-49 years in good health and CMV-seronegative. Sample: PBMCs.

CDR3 coding DNA: TGTGCCAGCAGCAGACCTATGGGGACTAGCGGGAGCTCCTACGAGCAGTACTTC. Protein product: CASSRPMGTSGSSYEQYF. This sequence joins TRBV6-4 and TRBJ2-5; TRBD2 aligns across 14 bases. The DNA end favors TRBJ2-7, so the J call may be wrong. Germline-derived CDR1 and CDR2 are MRHNA and SNTAGT. The CDR3 contains 18 residues.